The 17 T cell receptor beta chains below were found in one sample sequenced in a study of patients and donors after allogeneic stem cell transplantation. Via MiXCR, TCRdb re-called the RT-PCR reads, giving one row per CDR3 protein. The data show about a million distinct CDR3 sequences, about a sixth seen once. Sample: blood, either unsorted or a sorted T cell fraction (not recorded which). These receptors all come from a human donor who was either an allogeneic HSCT recipient or a stem cell or donor lymphocyte infusion donor (not recorded which). It is not recorded whose cells these are; they may come from a transplant donor.

The chain links TRBV3-1 to TRBJ1-5; unclear D gene. Germline assignment: CDR1 LGHDT and CDR2 YNNKEL (reference sequence). V lost 1 base and J 4 bases, leaving 17 bases between the germline ends. CDR3 length equals 17 residues. CDR3 region: CASSQGWFRSGNQPQHF. The CDR3, as DNA: TGTGCCAGCAGCCAAGGATGGTTCAGGTCTGGGAATCAGCCCCAGCATTTT.

This clonotype was counted a few times. This chain joins TRBV6-5 and TRBJ2-2; 7 bases are a match to TRBD2. This CDR3 region has 15 residues. V shed 4 bases, J shed 4 bases, and the junction held 6 bases outside the gene matches. The germline CDR1 and CDR2 sequences are MNHEY and SVGAGI. The CDR3 region has the DNA TGTGCCAGCAGTTTGCGGGAGAGGAGCACCGGGGAGCTGTTTTTT. It translates to CASSLRERSTGELFF.

This clonotype was found a few times. The chain combines TRBV6-5 with TRBJ2-1; 9 nucleotides agree with TRBD1. Germline V gene data show CDR1 as MNHEY and CDR2 as SVGAGI. This CDR3 is 17 amino acids long. V shed 0 bases and J 5 bases; nucleotides not matched to a gene: 8. The CDR3 DNA follows: TGTGCCAGCAGTTACTCGGGAACCGGGACAGGGAACAATGAGCAGTTCTTC. As protein: CASSYSGTGTGNNEQFF.

In DNA form, the CDR3 reads TGTGCCAGCAGCCCCCCACTACTAGCGTACCTCCACGAGCAGTACTTC. Amino acids: CASSPPLLAYLHEQYF. The V and J genes are TRBV28 and TRBJ2-7; 7 nucleotides line up with TRBD2. CDR3 length: 16 residues. Germline V CDR1 and CDR2: MDHEN, SYDVKM. The V and J ends lost 6 bases and 5 bases, in that order; junction bases with no gene match: 16.

The sample holds a few counts of this clonotype. The V and J genes are TRBV18 and TRBJ1-1, with D perhaps matching TRBD1 (6 bases). The germline V gene encodes CDR1 KGHSH and CDR2 LQKENI. The CDR3 has 15 amino acids. V shed 1 base and J shed 5 bases, with 14 bases lying between them. For the CDR3, the DNA is TGTGCCAGCTCACCACGGGGGGCGCGGGGTACTGAAGCTTTCTTT. Amino acids: CASSPRGARGTEAFF.

This clonotype was counted only a few times. The genes are TRBV3-1 and TRBJ2-2; 15 bases line up with TRBD2. The CDR3 spans 19 residues. V was pared by 4 bases and J by 5 bases, with 11 bases of the junction left unmatched. Germline V CDR1 and CDR2: LGHDT, YNNKEL (reference sequence). The CDR3 DNA reads as TGTGCCAGCAGCCGAAATAAACCGGGACTAGCGGGAGGAACCGGGGAGCTGTTTTTT. It translates to CASSRNKPGLAGGTGELFF.

The sample holds a few counts of this clonotype. The chain couples TRBV15 to TRBJ1-2; TRBD1 agrees at 10 bases. V was clipped by 3 bases and J by 6 bases; unmatched bases: 10. CDR3 size: 16 residues. Per germline, CDR1 LNHNV and CDR2 YYDKDF (reference sequence). Written as DNA, the CDR3 is TGTGCCACCAGCAGCCTATTGACAGGGGGCTTCGATGGCTACACCTTC. Translating it yields CATSSLLTGGFDGYTF.

A few counts support this clonotype. The genes are TRBV5-1 and TRBJ2-6; possibly TRBD2 for D (7 bases). CDR3 length equals 18 residues. V was pared by 4 bases and J by 2 bases, with 19 bases between. Germline assignment: CDR1 SGHRS and CDR2 YFSETQ. CDR3: CASSPLGRGSPGANVLTF. The CDR3 region has the DNA TGCGCCAGCAGCCCCCTGGGGAGGGGGAGTCCTGGGGCCAACGTCCTGACTTTC.

The table lists this clonotype with a few counts. The chain links TRBV12-3 or TRBV12-4 to TRBJ1-5; unclear D gene. The CDR3 spans 14 residues. Trimming took 8 bases from V and 0 from J, leaving 11 bases between them. The CDR3 sequence is CASRGRYSNQPQHF. The CDR3 coding sequence is TGTGCCAGCCGCGGACGGTATAGCAATCAGCCCCAGCATTTT.

This chain links TRBV28 with TRBJ1-4, with D uncertain. Germline assignment: CDR1 MDHEN and CDR2 SYDVKM. V dropped 3 bases and J dropped 8 bases, with 13 bases sitting between them. The CDR3 is 14 residues long. CDR3 nucleotide sequence: TGTGCCAGCAGTTTGCGGAACAGCGGAGAAAAACTGTTTTTT. As protein: CASSLRNSGEKLFF.

This clonotype was seen only a few times. The rearrangement links TRBV5-1 to TRBJ1-1; 9 bases fit TRBD1. CDR1 and CDR2 (germline): SGHRS, YFSETQ. J lost 4 bases, V lost 4 bases, and 8 bases had no gene match. The CDR3 has 15 amino acids. The CDR3 DNA is TGCGCCAGCAGCCCGGGGACAGGGTTGGTCACTGAAGCTTTCTTT. Translation: CASSPGTGLVTEAFF.

This clonotype was seen many times. This chain uses TRBV20-1 with TRBJ1-1; D might be TRBD1 (5 bases). This CDR3 has 11 amino acids. Germline CDR1 DFQATT, CDR2 SNEGSKA (reference sequence). The V end was cut by 3 bases, the J end by 6 bases, with 8 bases between. In DNA, the CDR3 is TGCAGTGCTAGTAGGGGTCCTGAAGCTTTCTTT. Translating gives CSASRGPEAFF.

This clonotype showed up just a few times. CDR3 region: CASSQELAGGFQETQYF. As DNA, the CDR3 is TGCGCCAGCAGCCAAGAACTGGCGGGGGGCTTCCAAGAGACCCAGTACTTC. The chain joins TRBV4-3 to TRBJ2-5, with TRBD2 matching over 8 bases. V lost 0 bases to trimming and J lost 1 base; unmatched junction nucleotides: 7. Germline CDR1 is LGHNA and CDR2 is YSLEER. The CDR3 loop spans 17 amino acids.

This clonotype was found a few times. This chain connects TRBV27 to TRBJ2-5; 9 bases fit TRBD1. With V trimmed by 5 bases and J by 7 bases, 8 bases remained unmatched. CDR1 is MNHEY, CDR2 SMNVEV, per germline (reference sequence). This CDR3 spans 14 amino acids. The CDR3 spells CASSQQGAEGTQYF. The CDR3 DNA follows: TGTGCCAGCAGTCAACAGGGGGCGGAAGGGACCCAGTACTTC.

V gene TRBV2 combines with J gene TRBJ2-3; D is unresolved. Trimming left V 1 base short and J 2 bases short, with 10 bases between. The CDR3 consists of 15 residues. The germline V gene has CDR1 SNHLY and CDR2 FYNNEI. The CDR3 loop is CASSEDGTHTDTQYF. CDR3 coding DNA: TGTGCCAGCAGTGAAGACGGAACCCACACAGATACGCAGTATTTT.

This clonotype was seen a handful of times. This chain connects TRBV21-1 to TRBJ2-1; TRBD1, as called in the table, went unchecked against the DNA. TRBV21-1 is a pseudogene. The CDR3 covers 15 residues. CDR3 nucleotides: TGTGCCAGCAGTTCCAAAGACAGGGGGCGCAATGAGCAGTTCTTC. It is translated as CASSSKDRGRNEQFF.

The rearrangement uses TRBV27 and TRBJ2-7, with 9 bases lining up with TRBD1. Germline assignment: CDR1 MNHEY and CDR2 SMNVEV (reference sequence). This CDR3 spans 14 amino acids. V was clipped by 6 bases and J by 2 bases; unmatched bases: 5. This CDR3 reads CASRDRGFPYEQYF. The DNA for the CDR3 is TGTGCCAGCAGAGACAGGGGGTTCCCCTACGAGCAGTACTTC.